What follows describes a single T cell receptor beta chain. What it binds is not known. This specimen comes from a study of lymphopenia after photon versus proton radiotherapy. V lost 4 bases to trimming and J lost 4 bases; unmatched junction nucleotides: 9. Germline loops: CDR1 SGDLS, CDR2 YYNGEE. The CDR3 has 17 amino acids. General observations from the study: Only patients who died were analyzed for survival; proton advantage is unproven. Oligoclonal CD8+ Temra expansion after nadir drove photon patients' diversity drop. Under photons, naive T cells and diversity fell while effector/memory populations rose.

Libraries were prepared by immunoSEQ multiplex PCR; TCRdb keeps only in-frame clonotypes and omits some of them. The sample includes about 83,000 clones, more than 70% seen only once; the top ten take approximately 1.4%. The sample here was peripheral blood, taken from a patient treated with proton-based radiotherapy. The receptor was isolated from a man between 60 and 70 years old with pancreatic cancer. This chain joins TRBV9 and TRBJ2-6; TRBD1 matches 9 bases. The CDR3: CASSPGTGFQGANVLTF. The CDR3 coding sequence is TGTGCCAGCAGCCCCGGGACAGGGTTTCAAGGGGCCAACGTCCTGACTTTC.